This T cell receptor beta chain derives from a study of blood T cells in healthy people across ages. Points from the study as a whole: Unknown CMV status may confound age-related changes in expanded clones. Naive CD4+ cell counts and diversity both ran higher in long-lived than in aged donors.

Germline assignment: CDR1 MGHDK and CDR2 SYGVNS. J lost 9 bases, V lost 4 bases, and 4 bases had no gene match. The CDR3 length is 15 residues. In regard to this clonotype: The antigen remains undetermined.

Per sample, at least 5 micrograms of total RNA were extracted. Sample-barcoded 5' priming and a J-beta primer mix drove a second PCR of about 6 to 12 cycles. Sequencing yielded, for each sample, at least 3 million paired-end reads carrying CDR3. TCRdb used MiXCR to reprocess the 5' RACE reads, holding one entry per CDR3 protein. The sample lists about 1.4 million distinct CDR3 sequences; 55% to 75% were seen once. This TCR came from a man between 18 and 29 years old in good health. The chain recombines TRBV25-1 with TRBJ2-1; 15 positions match TRBD2. Sequencing was done on a sample of blood. The DNA for the CDR3 is TGTGCCAGCAGTGGGACTAGCGGGGGGGCCTCTGAGCAGTTCTTC. It is translated as CASSGTSGGASEQFF.